The T cell receptor (beta chain) described here comes from a study of a mutant IDH1 vaccine in newly diagnosed glioma. Study observations and caveats: Altogether, 80% to 95% of patients exhibited vaccine-induced immune responses.

The ends were cut back, 1 base at V and 0 bases at J, with 10 bases in the middle. CDR3 length equals 15 residues. Germline assignment: CDR1 SEHNR and CDR2 FQNEAQ (reference sequence). Regarding this clone: Its antigen is undetermined.

Time point indicated: baseline, week 1 (first vaccination visit). As for treatment: pre-vaccination baseline after standard-of-care therapy. Libraries were prepared by immunoSEQ multiplex PCR; TCRdb keeps only in-frame clonotypes and omits some of them. The table includes 85,000 to 100,000 clones, 70% to 90% detected once. The material sequenced was PBMCs, taken from a glioma patient treated with radiotherapy, temozolomide or both. The source is a woman between 50 and 59 years old with glioma. The rearrangement joins TRBV7-9 to TRBJ2-7; TRBD1 is a possible D gene (5 bases). CDR3 sequence: CASSLGTGNSYEQYF. The CDR3 DNA reads TGTGCCAGCAGCTTAGGCACAGGAAACTCCTACGAGCAGTACTTC.